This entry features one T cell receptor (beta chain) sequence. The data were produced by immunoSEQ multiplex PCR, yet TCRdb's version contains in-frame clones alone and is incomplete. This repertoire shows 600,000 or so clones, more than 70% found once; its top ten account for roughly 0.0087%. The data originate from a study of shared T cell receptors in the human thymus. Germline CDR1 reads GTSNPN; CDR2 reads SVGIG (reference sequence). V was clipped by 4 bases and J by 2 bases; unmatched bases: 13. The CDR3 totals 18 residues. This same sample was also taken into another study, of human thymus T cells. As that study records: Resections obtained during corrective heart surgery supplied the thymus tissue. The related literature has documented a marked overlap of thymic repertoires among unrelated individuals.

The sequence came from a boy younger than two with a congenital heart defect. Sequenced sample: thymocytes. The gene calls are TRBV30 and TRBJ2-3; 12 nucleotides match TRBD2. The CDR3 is CAWIGGLAGLLDTDTQYF. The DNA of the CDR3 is TGTGCCTGGATCGGCGGACTAGCGGGGCTCTTAGACACAGATACGCAGTATTTT.